This is a list of T cell receptor beta chains from one sample in a study of OX40 agonist ivuxolimab in advanced cancers. Produced via immunoSEQ multiplex PCR; TCRdb's table is partial and in-frame only. Seen here are about 74,000 clones, roughly 88% observed once, and the top ten hold under 2%. Sequencing used CD4+ or CD8+ T cells sorted from blood, obtained in a trial of the OX40 agonist ivuxolimab. The receptors were gathered from an adult with an advanced solid tumor such as melanoma, head and neck, liver or kidney cancer. Each CDR3 is given with its conserved first and last residue. D genes are given only for firm matches. Not every row has a clone size; where given, it reads once, few, many or a size class.

clone size: -; CDR3 length: 15; D gene: TRBD1; V gene: TRBV7-9; J gene: TRBJ2-1; CDR3 protein: CASSLNRDRSNEQFF; CDR3 DNA: TGTGCCAGCAGCTTAAACCGGGACAGGAGCAATGAGCAGTTCTTC
clone size: -; CDR3 length: 15; D gene: -; V gene: TRBV28; J gene: TRBJ2-1; CDR3 protein: CASSGWGRGYNEQFF; CDR3 DNA: TGTGCCAGCAGTGGCTGGGGGCGGGGATACAATGAGCAGTTCTTC
clone size: -; CDR3 length: 11; D gene: -; V gene: TRBV10-3; J gene: TRBJ2-1; CDR3 protein: CAISVTKEQFF; CDR3 DNA: TGTGCCATCAGTGTTACAAAGGAGCAGTTCTTC
clone size: -; CDR3 length: 14; D gene: -; V gene: TRBV11-2; J gene: TRBJ1-5; CDR3 protein: CASSFGLRDQPQHF; CDR3 DNA: TGTGCCAGCAGTTTCGGACTGAGGGATCAGCCCCAGCATTTT
clone size: -; CDR3 length: 16; D gene: TRBD1; V gene: TRBV12-5; J gene: TRBJ1-1; CDR3 protein: CASGLVLQGAPTEAFF; CDR3 DNA: TGTGCTAGTGGTTTGGTACTTCAGGGGGCACCAACTGAAGCTTTCTTT
clone size: once; CDR3 length: 12; D gene: -; V gene: TRBV4-1; J gene: TRBJ2-2; CDR3 protein: CASSQEVGELFF; CDR3 DNA: TGCGCCAGCAGCCAGGAGGTCGGGGAGCTGTTTTTT
clone size: -; CDR3 length: 15; D gene: -; V gene: TRBV28; J gene: TRBJ2-7; CDR3 protein: CASSGMYGTSYEQYF; CDR3 DNA: TGTGCTTCCAGCGGGATGTATGGGACATCCTACGAGCAGTACTTC
clone size: -; CDR3 length: 15; D gene: -; V gene: TRBV10-3; J gene: TRBJ1-5; CDR3 protein: CATTAGVESNQPQHF; CDR3 DNA: TGTGCCACGACGGCGGGGGTCGAGAGCAATCAGCCCCAGCATTTT
clone size: -; CDR3 length: 13; D gene: TRBD1; V gene: TRBV13; J gene: TRBJ1-6; CDR3 protein: CASSIDRGSPLHF; CDR3 DNA: TGTGCCAGCAGCATCGACAGGGGGTCACCCCTCCACTTT
clone size: -; CDR3 length: 15; D gene: -; V gene: TRBV5-1; J gene: TRBJ2-5; CDR3 protein: CASSPGWEAQETQYF; CDR3 DNA: TGCGCCAGCAGCCCTGGCTGGGAAGCACAAGAGACCCAGTACTTC
clone size: -; CDR3 length: 16; D gene: -; V gene: TRBV6-6; J gene: TRBJ2-2; CDR3 protein: CASSYPQDRSAGELFF; CDR3 DNA: TGTGCCAGCAGTTACCCCCAAGACAGGTCGGCCGGGGAGCTGTTTTTT
clone size: -; CDR3 length: 13; D gene: TRBD1; V gene: TRBV29-1; J gene: TRBJ2-7; CDR3 protein: CSVRGQGRVEQYF; CDR3 DNA: TGCAGCGTGAGGGGACAGGGTAGAGTGGAGCAGTACTTC
clone size: -; CDR3 length: 13; D gene: TRBD2; V gene: TRBV25-1; J gene: TRBJ2-7; CDR3 protein: CASSPLGGYEQYF; CDR3 DNA: TGTGCCAGCAGTCCCCTGGGGGGGTACGAGCAGTACTTC
clone size: -; CDR3 length: 14; D gene: -; V gene: TRBV6-5; J gene: TRBJ2-7; CDR3 protein: CASSYLARDYEQYF; CDR3 DNA: TGTGCCAGCAGTTACTTAGCCCGAGACTACGAGCAGTACTTC
clone size: -; CDR3 length: 15; D gene: -; V gene: TRBV6-1; J gene: TRBJ1-3; CDR3 protein: CASAAGPGAGNTIYF; CDR3 DNA: TGTGCCAGTGCCGCGGGTCCCGGAGCAGGAAACACCATATATTTT
clone size: -; CDR3 length: 17; D gene: TRBD2; V gene: TRBV9; J gene: TRBJ2-1; CDR3 protein: CASSTMPGTSGRNEQFF; CDR3 DNA: TGTGCCAGCAGCACGATGCCCGGGACTAGCGGGAGAAATGAGCAGTTCTTC
clone size: -; CDR3 length: 15; D gene: -; V gene: TRBV4-3; J gene: TRBJ1-4; CDR3 protein: CASSQESQGGEKLFF; CDR3 DNA: TGCGCCAGCAGCCAAGAATCACAGGGTGGTGAAAAACTGTTTTTT
clone size: -; CDR3 length: 14; D gene: -; V gene: TRBV11-1; J gene: TRBJ2-3; CDR3 protein: CASSPRAYTDTQYF; CDR3 DNA: TGTGCCAGCAGCCCTCGTGCTTACACAGATACGCAGTATTTT
clone size: -; CDR3 length: 13; D gene: -; V gene: TRBV4-2; J gene: TRBJ2-5; CDR3 protein: CASRGVAQETQYF; CDR3 DNA: TGTGCCAGCAGGGGGGTAGCCCAAGAGACCCAGTACTTC
clone size: -; CDR3 length: 12; D gene: -; V gene: TRBV2; J gene: TRBJ1-2; CDR3 protein: CASSERFYGYTF; CDR3 DNA: TGTGCCAGCAGTGAACGGTTCTATGGCTACACCTTC
clone size: -; CDR3 length: 20; D gene: TRBD2; V gene: TRBV5-1; J gene: TRBJ2-4; CDR3 protein: CASSLAGRGMNSGRKNIQYF; CDR3 DNA: TGCGCCAGCAGCTTGGCAGGCAGGGGAATGAATAGCGGGAGGAAAAACATTCAGTACTTC
clone size: -; CDR3 length: 15; D gene: -; V gene: TRBV27; J gene: TRBJ1-5; CDR3 protein: CASRSFKNSNQPQHF; CDR3 DNA: TGTGCCAGCAGATCCTTTAAGAATAGCAATCAGCCCCAGCATTTT
clone size: -; CDR3 length: 17; D gene: -; V gene: TRBV7-2; J gene: TRBJ2-7; CDR3 protein: CASSLASTGHPPYEQYF; CDR3 DNA: TGTGCCAGCAGCTTAGCGTCGACCGGCCATCCACCCTACGAGCAGTACTTC
clone size: -; CDR3 length: 15; D gene: TRBD2; V gene: TRBV19; J gene: TRBJ2-7; CDR3 protein: CASSIVLAGGYEQYF; CDR3 DNA: TGTGCCAGTAGTATCGTACTAGCGGGCGGGTACGAGCAGTACTTC
clone size: -; CDR3 length: 14; D gene: TRBD1; V gene: TRBV9; J gene: TRBJ1-2; CDR3 protein: CASSVQGADYGYTF; CDR3 DNA: TGTGCCAGCAGCGTTCAGGGGGCGGACTATGGCTACACCTTC
clone size: -; CDR3 length: 13; D gene: TRBD1; V gene: TRBV5-1; J gene: TRBJ1-2; CDR3 protein: CASQGQGGYGYTF; CDR3 DNA: TGCGCCAGCCAAGGACAGGGTGGCTATGGCTACACCTTC
clone size: -; CDR3 length: 13; D gene: -; V gene: TRBV6-5; J gene: TRBJ1-3; CDR3 protein: CASGPRSGNTIYF; CDR3 DNA: TGTGCCAGCGGCCCCAGGTCGGGAAACACCATATATTTT
clone size: -; CDR3 length: 18; D gene: TRBD2; V gene: TRBV4-1; J gene: TRBJ2-1; CDR3 protein: CASTRGVASGGSRDEQFF; CDR3 DNA: TGCGCCAGCACCCGGGGGGTGGCGTCGGGCGGGAGTCGGGATGAGCAGTTCTTC
clone size: -; CDR3 length: 14; D gene: -; V gene: TRBV11-2; J gene: TRBJ2-5; CDR3 protein: CASSPKTGGETQYF; CDR3 DNA: TGTGCCAGCAGCCCCAAGACAGGAGGAGAGACCCAGTACTTC
clone size: -; CDR3 length: 14; D gene: TRBD2; V gene: TRBV18; J gene: TRBJ2-7; CDR3 protein: CASSTSAGVGEQYF; CDR3 DNA: TGTGCCAGCTCAACAAGTGCGGGAGTCGGCGAGCAGTACTTC
clone size: -; CDR3 length: 15; D gene: -; V gene: TRBV7-9; J gene: TRBJ2-2; CDR3 protein: CASRLSGAHTGELFF; CDR3 DNA: TGTGCCAGCAGACTCTCGGGGGCCCACACCGGGGAGCTGTTTTTT
clone size: -; CDR3 length: 16; D gene: -; V gene: TRBV4-1; J gene: TRBJ1-4; CDR3 protein: CASSPRSLTDNEKLFF; CDR3 DNA: TGCGCCAGCAGCCCCCGTTCTCTGACAGATAATGAAAAACTGTTTTTT
clone size: -; CDR3 length: 15; D gene: TRBD2; V gene: TRBV14; J gene: TRBJ2-1; CDR3 protein: CASSPRREGRNEQFF; CDR3 DNA: TGTGCCAGCAGCCCTCGGCGGGAGGGCCGCAATGAGCAGTTCTTC
clone size: -; CDR3 length: 11; D gene: -; V gene: TRBV5-6; J gene: TRBJ2-2; CDR3 protein: CASSLAGELFF; CDR3 DNA: TGTGCCAGCAGCTTGGCCGGGGAGCTGTTTTTT
clone size: few; CDR3 length: 12; D gene: TRBD1; V gene: TRBV29-1; J gene: TRBJ2-7; CDR3 protein: CSVGQGNGEQYF; CDR3 DNA: TGCAGCGTGGGACAGGGCAACGGCGAGCAGTACTTC
clone size: once; CDR3 length: 14; D gene: TRBD1; V gene: TRBV10-3; J gene: TRBJ1-3; CDR3 protein: CASGTGEAGNTIYF; CDR3 DNA: TGTGCCAGCGGGACAGGAGAAGCTGGAAACACCATATATTTT
clone size: -; CDR3 length: 15; D gene: -; V gene: TRBV11-2; J gene: TRBJ2-2; CDR3 protein: CASSPGAVDTGELFF; CDR3 DNA: TGTGCCAGCAGCCCCGGGGCAGTAGACACCGGGGAGCTGTTTTTT
clone size: few; CDR3 length: 13; D gene: -; V gene: TRBV18; J gene: TRBJ2-5; CDR3 protein: CASSPSQGRTQYF; CDR3 DNA: TGTGCCAGCTCACCCTCACAGGGAAGGACCCAGTACTTC
clone size: once; CDR3 length: 15; D gene: -; V gene: TRBV5-1; J gene: TRBJ2-7; CDR3 protein: CASSPIEGGGYEQYF; CDR3 DNA: TGCGCCAGCAGCCCGATCGAAGGAGGGGGCTACGAGCAGTACTTC
clone size: -; CDR3 length: 14; D gene: -; V gene: TRBV29-1; J gene: TRBJ2-1; CDR3 protein: CSALKGRTYNEQFF; CDR3 DNA: TGCAGCGCCCTGAAAGGTAGAACCTACAATGAGCAGTTCTTC
clone size: -; CDR3 length: 15; D gene: TRBD1; V gene: TRBV9; J gene: TRBJ1-4; CDR3 protein: CASSVAWGGGRKLFF; CDR3 DNA: TGTGCCAGCAGCGTAGCTTGGGGAGGGGGCCGCAAACTGTTTTTT
clone size: -; CDR3 length: 14; D gene: TRBD2; V gene: TRBV5-1; J gene: TRBJ2-7; CDR3 protein: CASSTSGPSYEQYF; CDR3 DNA: TGCGCCAGCAGTACTAGCGGGCCCTCCTACGAGCAGTACTTC
clone size: -; CDR3 length: 16; D gene: -; V gene: TRBV6-5; J gene: TRBJ2-7; CDR3 protein: CASSSREGQGLYEQYF; CDR3 DNA: TGTGCCAGCAGTTCTCGGGAGGGACAGGGTTTATACGAGCAGTACTTC
clone size: few; CDR3 length: 15; D gene: TRBD1; V gene: TRBV7-6; J gene: TRBJ1-5; CDR3 protein: CASGERQGTDQPQHF; CDR3 DNA: TGTGCCAGCGGAGAACGACAGGGGACGGATCAGCCCCAGCATTTT
clone size: -; CDR3 length: 16; D gene: TRBD2; V gene: TRBV19; J gene: TRBJ2-2; CDR3 protein: CASSMTSGSTVGELFF; CDR3 DNA: TGTGCCAGTAGTATGACTAGCGGGAGCACGGTCGGGGAGCTGTTTTTT
clone size: -; CDR3 length: 14; D gene: TRBD1; V gene: TRBV28; J gene: TRBJ2-5; CDR3 protein: CASSPLTGEETQYF; CDR3 DNA: TGTGCCAGCAGTCCCTTGACAGGGGAAGAGACCCAGTACTTC
clone size: -; CDR3 length: 15; D gene: -; V gene: TRBV19; J gene: TRBJ1-5; CDR3 protein: CASSSGYSSNQPQHF; CDR3 DNA: TGTGCCAGTAGTTCGGGGTATAGTAGCAATCAGCCCCAGCATTTT
clone size: few; CDR3 length: 14; D gene: -; V gene: TRBV9; J gene: TRBJ1-1; CDR3 protein: CASRENQGYGEAFF; CDR3 DNA: TGTGCCAGCAGAGAAAATCAGGGGTACGGTGAAGCTTTCTTT
clone size: -; CDR3 length: 15; D gene: TRBD1; V gene: TRBV9; J gene: TRBJ1-3; CDR3 protein: CASSALQGIGNTIYF; CDR3 DNA: TGTGCCAGCAGCGCCCTACAGGGGATCGGAAACACCATATATTTT
clone size: medium-sized; CDR3 length: 14; D gene: -; V gene: TRBV5-1; J gene: TRBJ1-4; CDR3 protein: CASSLERANEKLFF; CDR3 DNA: TGCGCCAGCAGCTTGGAAAGGGCGAATGAAAAACTGTTTTTT
clone size: -; CDR3 length: 15; D gene: TRBD1; V gene: TRBV5-8; J gene: TRBJ2-7; CDR3 protein: CASSTRGRGSYEQYF; CDR3 DNA: TGTGCCAGCAGCACCAGGGGGCGAGGCTCCTACGAGCAGTACTTC
clone size: -; CDR3 length: 13; D gene: -; V gene: TRBV5-4; J gene: TRBJ1-2; CDR3 protein: CASSLVSDIGYTF; CDR3 DNA: TGTGCCAGCAGCTTGGTGTCAGACATTGGCTACACCTTC
clone size: -; CDR3 length: 12; D gene: -; V gene: TRBV6-1; J gene: TRBJ2-7; CDR3 protein: CASTRTSYEQYF; CDR3 DNA: TGTGCCAGCACCCGCACCTCCTACGAGCAGTACTTC
clone size: -; CDR3 length: 15; D gene: TRBD2; V gene: TRBV10-2; J gene: TRBJ2-7; CDR3 protein: CASSDYATSPREQYF; CDR3 DNA: TGCGCCAGCAGTGATTACGCGACTAGCCCTAGGGAGCAGTACTTC
clone size: -; CDR3 length: 15; D gene: -; V gene: TRBV25-1; J gene: TRBJ2-5; CDR3 protein: CASSDRTRKVETQYF; CDR3 DNA: TGTGCCAGCAGTGACCGCACTAGGAAGGTAGAGACCCAGTACTTC
clone size: -; CDR3 length: 15; D gene: -; V gene: TRBV2; J gene: TRBJ1-2; CDR3 protein: CASRLIRRTNYGYTF; CDR3 DNA: TGTGCCAGCAGGCTGATCCGACGGACTAACTATGGCTACACCTTC
clone size: -; CDR3 length: 15; D gene: -; V gene: TRBV5-1; J gene: TRBJ1-4; CDR3 protein: CASSLAAAANEKLFF; CDR3 DNA: TGCGCCAGCAGCTTGGCTGCGGCGGCTAATGAAAAACTGTTTTTT